The clone carrying this T cell receptor beta chain has a handful of counts. The antigen is unknown. The data were taken from a study of CD8 T cells in ankylosing spondylitis. The CDR3 is 14 residues long. Germline V CDR1 and CDR2: SQVTM, ANQGSEA. Trimming removed 7 bases from V and 4 bases from J, with 16 bases in between. Each CDR3 protein is one row after TCRdb ran MiXCR on the 5' RACE reads. Of approximately 500,000 distinct CDR3 sequences in the sample, roughly 13% were seen once. Study-wide results and limits: Significantly higher representation of disease-linked clones was reported for matched ankylosing spondylitis synovial fluid. Ankylosing spondylitis blood appeared to carry a characteristic TCR beta motif of roughly 8 highly homologous variants. Some motif variants were previously reported in reactive arthritis synovial fluid and blood.

This sequence was found in a male donor with ankylosing spondylitis. The sequenced material came from blood, either unsorted or a sorted T cell fraction (not recorded which). The chain employs TRBV29-1 and TRBJ2-2; D unresolved. The CDR3: CSATSQTVTGELFF. CDR3 in DNA: TGCAGCGCAACCTCGCAGACGGTCACCGGGGAGCTGTTTTTT.